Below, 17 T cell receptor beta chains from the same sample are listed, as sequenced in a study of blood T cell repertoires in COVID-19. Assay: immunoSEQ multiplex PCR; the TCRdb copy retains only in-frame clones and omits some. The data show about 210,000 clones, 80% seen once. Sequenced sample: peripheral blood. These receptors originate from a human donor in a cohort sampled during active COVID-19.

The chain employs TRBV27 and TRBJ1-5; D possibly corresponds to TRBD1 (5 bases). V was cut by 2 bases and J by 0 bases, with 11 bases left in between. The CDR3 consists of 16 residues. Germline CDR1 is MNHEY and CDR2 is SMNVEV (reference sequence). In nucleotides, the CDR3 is TGTGCCAGCAGTTTAGGTAGGGGATATAGCAATCAGCCCCAGCATTTT. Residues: CASSLGRGYSNQPQHF.

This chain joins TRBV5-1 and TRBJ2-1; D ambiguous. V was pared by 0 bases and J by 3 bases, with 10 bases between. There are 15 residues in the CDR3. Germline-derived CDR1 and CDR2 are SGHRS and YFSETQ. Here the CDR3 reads CASSLEHPYYNEQFF. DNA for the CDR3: TGCGCCAGCAGCTTGGAACACCCGTACTACAATGAGCAGTTCTTC.

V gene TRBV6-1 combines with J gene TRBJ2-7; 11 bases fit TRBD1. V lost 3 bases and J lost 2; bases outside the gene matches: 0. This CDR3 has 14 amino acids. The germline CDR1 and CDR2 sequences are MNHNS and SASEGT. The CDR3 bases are TGTGCCAGCAGTGAGGGACAGGGGGCCTACGAGCAGTACTTC. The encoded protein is CASSEGQGAYEQYF.

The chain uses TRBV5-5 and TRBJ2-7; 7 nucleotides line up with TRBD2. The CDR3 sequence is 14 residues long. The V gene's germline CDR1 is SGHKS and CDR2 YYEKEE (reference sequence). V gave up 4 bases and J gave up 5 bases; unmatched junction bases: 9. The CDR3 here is CASSIRTSEDEQYF. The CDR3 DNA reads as TGTGCCAGCAGCATCCGGACTAGTGAAGACGAGCAGTACTTC.

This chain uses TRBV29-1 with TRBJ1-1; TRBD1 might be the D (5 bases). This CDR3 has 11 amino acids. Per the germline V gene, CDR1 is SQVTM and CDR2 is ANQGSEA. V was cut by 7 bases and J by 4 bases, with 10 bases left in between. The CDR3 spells CSAGRGTEAFF. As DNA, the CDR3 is TGCAGCGCAGGGAGGGGCACTGAAGCTTTCTTT.

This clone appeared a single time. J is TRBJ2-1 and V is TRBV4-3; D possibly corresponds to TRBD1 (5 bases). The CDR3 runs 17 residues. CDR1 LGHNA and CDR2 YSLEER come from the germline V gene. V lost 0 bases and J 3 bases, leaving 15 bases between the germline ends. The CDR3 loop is CASSQDRLVRGYNEQFF. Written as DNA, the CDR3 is TGCGCCAGCAGCCAAGATAGGTTGGTTAGGGGCTACAATGAGCAGTTCTTC.

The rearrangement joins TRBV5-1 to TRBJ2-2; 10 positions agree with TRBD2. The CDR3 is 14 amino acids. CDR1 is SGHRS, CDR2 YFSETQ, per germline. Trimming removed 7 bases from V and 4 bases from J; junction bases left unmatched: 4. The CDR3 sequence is CASSGLASTGELFF. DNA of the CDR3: TGCGCCAGCTCGGGACTAGCGAGCACCGGGGAGCTGTTTTTT.

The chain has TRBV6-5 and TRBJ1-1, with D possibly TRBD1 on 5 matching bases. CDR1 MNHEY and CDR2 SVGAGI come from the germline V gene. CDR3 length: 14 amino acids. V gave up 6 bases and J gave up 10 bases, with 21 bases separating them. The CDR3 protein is CASSYPGGGNRAFF. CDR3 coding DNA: TGTGCCAGCAGCTACCCCGGGGGGGGGAACCGAGCTTTCTTT.

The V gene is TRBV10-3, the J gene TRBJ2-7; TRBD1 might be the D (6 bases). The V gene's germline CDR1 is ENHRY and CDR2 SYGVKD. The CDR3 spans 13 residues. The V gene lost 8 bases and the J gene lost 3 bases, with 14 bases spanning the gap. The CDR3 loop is CAIAPDSFYEQYF. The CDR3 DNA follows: TGTGCCATCGCTCCGGACAGTTTCTACGAGCAGTACTTC.

In DNA, the CDR3 is TGTGCCAGCAGACTATCTAGGAAGCAGTACTTC. Its translation is CASRLSRKQYF. The chain couples TRBV28 to TRBJ2-7; D gene ambiguous. Trimming pared 6 bases from V and 8 bases from J, leaving 11 bases between. There are 11 residues in the CDR3. Germline V CDR1 and CDR2: MDHEN, SYDVKM. The variable domain in full, with the rest retrieved from reference TRBV28 and TRBJ2-7, is DVKVTQSSRYLVKRTGEKVFLECVQDMDHENMFWYRQDPGLGLRLIYFSYDVKMKEKGDIPEGYSVSREKKERFSLILESASTNQTSMYLCASRLSRKQYFGPGTRLTVT.

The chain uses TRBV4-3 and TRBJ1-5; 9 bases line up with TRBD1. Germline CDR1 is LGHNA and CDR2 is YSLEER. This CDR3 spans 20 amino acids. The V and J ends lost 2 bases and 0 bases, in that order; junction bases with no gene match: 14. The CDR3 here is CASSQIPRDRDQFSNQPQHF. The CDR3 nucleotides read TGCGCCAGCAGCCAAATCCCCCGGGACAGGGACCAATTTAGCAATCAGCCCCAGCATTTT.

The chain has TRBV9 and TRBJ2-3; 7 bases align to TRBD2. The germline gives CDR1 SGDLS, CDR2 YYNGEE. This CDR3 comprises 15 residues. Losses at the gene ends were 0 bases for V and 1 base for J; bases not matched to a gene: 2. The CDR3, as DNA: TGTGCCAGCAGCGTAGGGGGGAGGGGCACAGATACGCAGTATTTT. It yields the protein CASSVGGRGTDTQYF. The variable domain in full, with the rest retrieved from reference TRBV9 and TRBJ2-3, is DSGVTQTPKHLITATGQRVTLRCSPRSGDLSVYWYQQSLDQGLQFLIQYYNGEERAKGNILERFSAQQFPDLHSELNLSSLELGDSALYFCASSVGGRGTDTQYFGPGTRLTVL.

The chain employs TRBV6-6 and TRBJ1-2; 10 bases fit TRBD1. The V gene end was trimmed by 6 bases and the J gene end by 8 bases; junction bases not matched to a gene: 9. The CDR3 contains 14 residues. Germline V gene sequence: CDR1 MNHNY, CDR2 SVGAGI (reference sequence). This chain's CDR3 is CASRTGGGLEGYTF. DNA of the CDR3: TGTGCCAGCAGGACAGGGGGCGGGTTAGAAGGCTACACCTTC.

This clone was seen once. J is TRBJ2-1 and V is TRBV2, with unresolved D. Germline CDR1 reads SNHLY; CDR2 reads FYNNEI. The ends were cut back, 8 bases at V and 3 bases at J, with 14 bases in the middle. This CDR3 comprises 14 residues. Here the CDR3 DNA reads TGTGCCAGCTTGACGGAGAGGAGCTACAATGAGCAGTTCTTC. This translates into CASLTERSYNEQFF.

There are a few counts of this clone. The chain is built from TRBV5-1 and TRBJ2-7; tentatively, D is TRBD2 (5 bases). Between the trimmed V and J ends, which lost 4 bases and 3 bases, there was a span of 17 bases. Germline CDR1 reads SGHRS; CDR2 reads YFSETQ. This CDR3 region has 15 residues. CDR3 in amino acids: CASSRSDGNSYEQYF. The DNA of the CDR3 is TGCGCCAGCAGCCGTTCGGACGGGAACAGCTACGAGCAGTACTTC.

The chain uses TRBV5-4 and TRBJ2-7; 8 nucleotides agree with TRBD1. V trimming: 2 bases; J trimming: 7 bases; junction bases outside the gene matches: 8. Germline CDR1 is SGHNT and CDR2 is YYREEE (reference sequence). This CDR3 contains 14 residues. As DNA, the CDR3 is TGTGCCAGCAGCTTAGGGACAGGTCGGCGAGAGCAGTACTTC. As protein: CASSLGTGRREQYF.

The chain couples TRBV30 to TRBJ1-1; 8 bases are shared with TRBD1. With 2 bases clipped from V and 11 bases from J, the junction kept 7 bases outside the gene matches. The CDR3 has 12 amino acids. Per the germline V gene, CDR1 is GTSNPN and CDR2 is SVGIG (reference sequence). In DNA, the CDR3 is TGTGCCTGGAGTCGAATCAGGGGGCTGGCTTTCTTT. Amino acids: CAWSRIRGLAFF. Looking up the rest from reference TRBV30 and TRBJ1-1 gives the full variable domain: SQTIHQWPATLVQPVGSPLSLECTVEGTSNPNLYWYRQAAGRGLQLLFYSVGIGQISSEVPQNLSASRPQDRQFILSSKKLLLSDSGFYLCAWSRIRGLAFFGQGTRLTVV.